Given below is one T cell receptor beta chain in context. What it binds is not known. The PCR used 60 V beta and 13 J beta primers. Here immunoSEQ multiplex PCR was the method, and the copy in TCRdb shows in-frame clones only, minus some. Here the sample spans about 73,000 clones, roughly 87% being singletons. The CDR3 totals 13 residues. Trimming cost V 1 base and J 3 bases, with 7 bases left between them. Germline CDR1 LNHNV, CDR2 YYDKDF (reference sequence). This sample stems from a study of glioma-infiltrating T cells after dendritic cell vaccination. Study as a whole: Samples are from glioblastoma patients in Phase I and II dendritic cell vaccine trials. Whole-study results and caveats: No direct clonality-survival link was found; a diverse polyclonal response may matter.

The chain uses TRBV15 and TRBJ2-7, with no clear D. The specimen was blood, collected before dendritic cell vaccination. The receptor comes from a human donor with glioblastoma. The CDR3 loop reads CATSRGFHYEQYV. CDR3 DNA: TGTGCCACCAGCAGAGGTTTCCACTACGAGCAGTACGTC.